This TCR beta chain was identified during a study of T-cell memory formation after mild COVID-19. TCR alpha and TCR beta cDNA libraries carrying sample barcodes and UMIs came from 5'RACE with constant-segment primers. MiXCR was run by TCRdb on the 5' RACE reads, yielding one entry per CDR3 protein. The table records around 200,000 distinct CDR3 sequences, approximately 17% of them present only once. Turning to this clonotype: The target antigen is unknown.

Whole-study findings and limits: Cross-reactive memory apparently joined, as some responding clones appeared in pre-infection memory. The CD4+ clones that contracted clustered mainly within CM and EM, and the CD8+ clones concentrated in EMRA.

This CDR3 is built from 16 residues. Between the trimmed V and J ends, which lost 10 bases and 1 base, there was a span of 20 bases. The chain links TRBV23-1 to TRBJ1-5; D might be TRBD1 (5 bases). TRBV23-1 qualifies as an ORF whose function is uncertain. Sequenced: PBMCs or a T cell subset sorted from them (not recorded which). This TCR came from a young man who had mild COVID-19 (a few samples of this study predate the infection). Cell type and time point are not known. CDR3 nucleotides: TGCGCCACGAAATGTAATCAGGGAATCAGCAATCAGCCCCAGCATTTT. Translating it yields CATKCNQGISNQPQHF.